This is a list of T cell receptor beta chains from one sample in a study of cytomegalovirus exposure and HLA in healthy donors. Sequenced by immunoSEQ multiplex PCR; TCRdb stores in-frame clones only, minus some. This sample has 150,000 to 200,000 clones, with about 80% found just once. The sample consisted of PBMCs. The receptors stem from a woman aged 35 to 49 in good health and CMV-seronegative. Each CDR3 is given with its conserved first and last residue. A D gene is named only where the DNA matches it firmly. A row's size may be missing; if present it is once, few, many or a size class.

size	V	D	J	DNA	CDR3
.	TRBV2	TRBD1	TRBJ2-1	TGTGCCAGCTATCGGGACAGGGGGAAGTCTGAGCAGTTCTTC	CASYRDRGKSEQFF
.	TRBV4-3	TRBD2	TRBJ2-5	TGCGCCAGCAGCCAAGGGACTAGCGGGGGTTCAAAGACCCAGTACTTC	CASSQGTSGGSKTQYF
.	TRBV28	TRBD2	TRBJ2-1	TGTGCCGCCGGGCAAGGAGCGGGAGGGTTTAGGGGGATCTTC	CAAGQGAGGFRGIF
.	TRBV6-9	TRBD1	TRBJ2-2	TGTGCCAGCAGTTCCGACAGGGTGGGAACCGGGGAGCTGTTTTTT	CASSSDRVGTGELFF
.	TRBV11-1	TRBD1	TRBJ1-1	TGTGCCAGCAGCTCCGGACAGGGAGAACTGAACACTGAAGCTTTCTTT	CASSSGQGELNTEAFF
once	TRBV11-3	TRBD2	TRBJ2-1	TGTGCCAGCGGATTGAGCGGGGGGGCAGTTGAGCAGTTCTTC	CASGLSGGAVEQFF
few	TRBV10-3	TRBD1	TRBJ1-5	TGTGCCATCAGTGGGGGACAGGGCCAAAATCAGCCCCAGCATTTT	CAISGGQGQNQPQHF
.	TRBV10-3	.	TRBJ2-7	TGTGCCATCAGTGAGTCCCCCGGAGGATCCAACTACGAGCAGTACTTC	CAISESPGGSNYEQYF
few	TRBV27	.	TRBJ1-3	TGTGCCAGCAGTCCATACATGGCCTCTGGAAACACCATATATTTT	CASSPYMASGNTIYF
.	TRBV10-3	.	TRBJ2-1	TGTGCCATCAGTGAGTCCGCTGGCAGCAATGAGCAGTTCTTC	CAISESAGSNEQFF
.	TRBV6-5	TRBD1	TRBJ1-5	TGTGCCAGCAGTAAAGGGACAGGGGACAATCAGCCCCAGCATTTT	CASSKGTGDNQPQHF
.	TRBV28	.	TRBJ2-2	TGTGCCGGCAGGAGCCACACCGGGGAGCTGTTTTTT	CAGRSHTGELFF
few	TRBV28	TRBD1	TRBJ2-1	TGTGCCAGCAGTTTATCTTTCAGGGGGCTCTACAATGAGCAGTTCTTC	CASSLSFRGLYNEQFF
.	TRBV28	.	TRBJ2-7	TGTGCCAGCAGTCCTCTTCGACTCTACCTCCACCCCTACGAGCAGTACTTC	CASSPLRLYLHPYEQYF
.	TRBV5-8	.	TRBJ1-4	TGTGCCCGAGGGTGCTTAGCTAATGAAAAACTGTTTTTT	CARGCLANEKLFF
.	TRBV6-6	.	TRBJ2-1	TGTGCCAGCGATCAGTCCGGGAGTTCCTACAATGAGCAGTTCTTC	CASDQSGSSYNEQFF
few	TRBV19	.	TRBJ2-1	TGTGCCAGACGACGGGATGAGCAGTTCTTC	CARRRDEQFF
.	TRBV28	TRBD1	TRBJ1-3	TGTGCCAGCAGTTTATCCGGGACAGAGTCCTCTGGAAACACCATATATTTT	CASSLSGTESSGNTIYF
.	TRBV7-2	.	TRBJ2-7	TGTGCCAGCGGCTCCCCTGTGAGGCCCGGGGAGGAGCAGTACTTC	CASGSPVRPGEEQYF
once	TRBV27	TRBD1	TRBJ2-7	TGTGCCAGCAGTTTAGCCGGGACAGGCTACGAGCAGTACTTC	CASSLAGTGYEQYF
.	TRBV5-1	TRBD2	TRBJ2-3	TGCGCCAGCAGGGGGACTAGCGGGAGAACAGATACGCAGTATTTT	CASRGTSGRTDTQYF
.	TRBV5-6	.	TRBJ2-7	TGTGCCAGCAGCTTGCAGGTCGCCGAGCAGTACTTC	CASSLQVAEQYF
.	TRBV6-9	TRBD1	TRBJ1-5	TGTGCCAGCAGTTATCCATGGAGGACAGGGAACCAGCCCCAGCATTTT	CASSYPWRTGNQPQHF
.	TRBV5-5	.	TRBJ2-3	TGTGCCAGCAGCTTGGGGGTCAGGGTGGAAAATACGCAGTATTTT	CASSLGVRVENTQYF
once	TRBV6-6	TRBD1	TRBJ2-5	TGTGCCAGCAGTGGCCCCCCCTGGCAGGGGGAAAAGACCCAGTACTTC	CASSGPPWQGEKTQYF
.	TRBV19	.	TRBJ2-4	TGTGCCAGTAGTATAGGGAGAGGGCTAGCCAAAAACATTCAGTACTTC	CASSIGRGLAKNIQYF
.	TRBV18	.	TRBJ2-1	TGTGCCAGCTCACTATTGTTAGAAGACAATGAGCAGTTCTTC	CASSLLLEDNEQFF
.	TRBV28	.	TRBJ1-3	TGTGCCAGCAGTTTTAACAGGGCGTATGGAAACACCATATATTTT	CASSFNRAYGNTIYF
.	TRBV29-1	TRBD1	TRBJ2-5	TGCAGCGTTGTCCAGGACAGGGATTTGGAGGCCCAGTACTTC	CSVVQDRDLEAQYF
.	TRBV4-2	.	TRBJ2-7	TGTGCCAGCAGCCAAGACTTCAGGACATATATCCTCGAGCAGTACTTC	CASSQDFRTYILEQYF
.	TRBV10-3	.	TRBJ2-5	TGTGCCATCAACCAGGGATGGATGGAGACCCAGTACTTC	CAINQGWMETQYF
few	TRBV9	TRBD2	TRBJ2-1	TGTGCCAGCAGCCTTACGTTTAGCGGGAACGGTGAGCAGTTCTTC	CASSLTFSGNGEQFF
few	TRBV7-3	TRBD1	TRBJ2-7	TGTGCCAGCAGCTTATCTTCCGGACAGGGTTACGAGCAGTACTTC	CASSLSSGQGYEQYF